This record concerns one T cell receptor (beta chain) sequence. Its antigen is still unknown. This entry comes from a study of regulatory and conventional T cells in RAG deficiency. Study-level points and caveats: Compared with controls, unique Treg TCR beta sequences dropped around 100-fold in Omenn syndrome and CID/AS. Patient subsets had shorter CDR3s; Omenn Treg-Tconv overlap exceeded 80%. Omenn CD25-high CD127-low cells may be activated cells, not true Tregs.

The V gene's germline CDR1 is SGHTA and CDR2 FQGNSA. Trimming cost V 6 bases and J 3 bases, with 11 bases left between them. The CDR3 spans 13 residues. Method: immunoSEQ multiplex PCR; TCRdb's copy keeps in-frame clones and lacks some. The top ten hold approximately 0.51% of the sample, which has over 45,000 clones, 85% to 90% seen once. Blood CD4+ CD25-low CD127-high conventional T cells supplied the genomic DNA template. The data also belong to a second study, concerning regulatory T cells. This second study notes: The primer mix had 52 TRBV and 13 TRBJ primers. Skewed V and J usage and few unique V-J pairs marked patient repertoires, most in Tregs.

The specimen was CD4+ effector T cells sorted from blood. V is TRBV7-2 and J is TRBJ1-1; D remains unclear. The clonotype was recovered from a human donor in good health. CDR3 in amino acids: CASRREGYTEAFF. In nucleotides, the CDR3 is TGTGCCAGCAGACGAGAAGGGTACACTGAAGCTTTCTTT.